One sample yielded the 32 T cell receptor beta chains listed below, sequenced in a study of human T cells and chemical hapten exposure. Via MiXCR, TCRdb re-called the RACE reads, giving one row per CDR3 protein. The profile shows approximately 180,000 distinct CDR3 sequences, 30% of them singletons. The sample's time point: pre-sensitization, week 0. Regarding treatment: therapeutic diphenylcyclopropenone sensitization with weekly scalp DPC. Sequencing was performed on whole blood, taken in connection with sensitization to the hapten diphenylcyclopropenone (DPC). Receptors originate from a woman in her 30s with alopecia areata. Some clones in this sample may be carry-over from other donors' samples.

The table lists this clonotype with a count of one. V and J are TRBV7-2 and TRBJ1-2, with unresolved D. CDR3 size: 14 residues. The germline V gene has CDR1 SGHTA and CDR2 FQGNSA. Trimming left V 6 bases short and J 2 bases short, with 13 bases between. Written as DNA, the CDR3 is TGTGCCAGCAGGAGAAATACAGAGAACTATGGCTACACCTTC. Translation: CASRRNTENYGYTF.

In nucleotides, the CDR3 is TGTGCCAGCAGCTTACAGGGGGGGTCCACAGATACGCAGTATTTT. Protein product: CASSLQGGSTDTQYF. V is TRBV7-2 and J is TRBJ2-3; D may match TRBD1 or TRBD2 (7 bases each). Trimming left V 2 bases short and J 2 bases short, with 11 bases between. Germline CDR1 SGHTA, CDR2 FQGNSA. The CDR3 runs to 15 residues.

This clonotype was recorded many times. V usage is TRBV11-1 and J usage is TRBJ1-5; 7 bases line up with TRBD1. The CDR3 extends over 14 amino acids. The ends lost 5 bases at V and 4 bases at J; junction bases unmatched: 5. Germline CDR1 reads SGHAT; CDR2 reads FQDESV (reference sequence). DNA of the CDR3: TGTGCCAGCAGCCCGGGACAGTCTAATCAGCCCCAGCATTTT. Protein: CASSPGQSNQPQHF.

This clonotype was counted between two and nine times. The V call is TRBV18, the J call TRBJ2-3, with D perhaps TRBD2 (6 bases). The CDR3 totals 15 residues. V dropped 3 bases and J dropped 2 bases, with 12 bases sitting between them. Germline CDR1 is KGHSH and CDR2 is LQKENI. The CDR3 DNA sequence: TGTGCCAGCTCACCGGACTACTTAAACACAGATACGCAGTATTTT. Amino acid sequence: CASSPDYLNTDTQYF.

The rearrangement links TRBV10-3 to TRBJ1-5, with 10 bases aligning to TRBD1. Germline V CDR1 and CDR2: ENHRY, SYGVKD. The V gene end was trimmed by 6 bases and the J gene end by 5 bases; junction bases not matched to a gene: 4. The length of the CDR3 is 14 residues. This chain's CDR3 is CAISTGTGDQPQHF. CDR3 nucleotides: TGTGCCATCAGCACCGGGACAGGGGATCAGCCCCAGCATTTT.

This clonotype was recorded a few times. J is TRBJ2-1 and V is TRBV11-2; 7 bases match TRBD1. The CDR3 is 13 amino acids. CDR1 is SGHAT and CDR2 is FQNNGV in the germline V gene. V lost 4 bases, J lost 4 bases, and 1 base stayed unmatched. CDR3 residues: CASSSTGYNEQFF. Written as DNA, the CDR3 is TGTGCCAGCAGCTCGACAGGGTACAATGAGCAGTTCTTC. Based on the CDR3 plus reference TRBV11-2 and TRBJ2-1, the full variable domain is EAGVAQSPRYKIIEKRQSVAFWCNPISGHATLYWYQQILGQGPKLLIQFQNNGVVDDSQLPKDRFSAERLKGVDSTLKIQPAKLEDSAVYLCASSSTGYNEQFFGPGTRLTVL.

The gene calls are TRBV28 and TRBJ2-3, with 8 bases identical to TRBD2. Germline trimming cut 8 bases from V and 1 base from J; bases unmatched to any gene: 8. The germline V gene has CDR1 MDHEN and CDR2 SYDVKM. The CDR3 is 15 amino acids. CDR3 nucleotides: TGTGCCAGCCAACTAGCGGCTGCCCGCACAGATACGCAGTATTTT. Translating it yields CASQLAAARTDTQYF.

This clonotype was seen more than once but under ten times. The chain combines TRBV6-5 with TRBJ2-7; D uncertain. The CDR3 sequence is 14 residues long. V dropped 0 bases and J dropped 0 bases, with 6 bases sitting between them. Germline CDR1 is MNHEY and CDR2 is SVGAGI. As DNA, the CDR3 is TGTGCCAGCAGTTACTCGTGGGGCTCCTACGAGCAGTACTTC. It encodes CASSYSWGSYEQYF.

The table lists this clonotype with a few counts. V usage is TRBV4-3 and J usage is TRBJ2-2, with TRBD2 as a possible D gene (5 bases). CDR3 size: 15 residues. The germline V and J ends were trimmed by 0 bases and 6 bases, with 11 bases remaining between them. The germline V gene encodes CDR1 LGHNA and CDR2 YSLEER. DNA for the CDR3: TGCGCCAGCAGCCAAGATTGGAGGAGGCCCGGGGAGCTGTTTTTT. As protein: CASSQDWRRPGELFF.

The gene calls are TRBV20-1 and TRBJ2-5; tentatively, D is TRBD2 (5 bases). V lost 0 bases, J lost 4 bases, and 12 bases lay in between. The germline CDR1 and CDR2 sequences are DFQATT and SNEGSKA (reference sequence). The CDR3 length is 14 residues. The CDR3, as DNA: TGCAGTGCTAGAGACCTGGGAGAATTAGAGACCCAGTACTTC. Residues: CSARDLGELETQYF.

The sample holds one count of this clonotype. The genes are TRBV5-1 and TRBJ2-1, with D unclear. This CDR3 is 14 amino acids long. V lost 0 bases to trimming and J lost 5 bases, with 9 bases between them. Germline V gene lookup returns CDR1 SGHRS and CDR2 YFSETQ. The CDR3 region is CASSLEGRNNEQFF. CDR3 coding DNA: TGCGCCAGCAGCTTGGAGGGCCGTAACAATGAGCAGTTCTTC.

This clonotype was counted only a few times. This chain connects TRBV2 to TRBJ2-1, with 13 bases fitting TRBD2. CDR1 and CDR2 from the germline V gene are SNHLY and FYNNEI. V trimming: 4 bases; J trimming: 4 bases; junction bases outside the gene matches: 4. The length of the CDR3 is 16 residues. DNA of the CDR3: TGTGCCAGCAGTGTAACTAGCGGGGGGGGTTACAATGAGCAGTTCTTC. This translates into CASSVTSGGGYNEQFF.

Written as DNA, the CDR3 is TGCAGTGCTAGAGATCCCAGGACAGGGAGATCCGGGGCCAACGTCCTGACTTTC. Its protein is CSARDPRTGRSGANVLTF. The chain joins TRBV20-1 to TRBJ2-6, with TRBD1 identical over 8 bases. J gave up 4 bases and V 0 bases, and 11 bases lay outside the gene matches. CDR1 is DFQATT, CDR2 SNEGSKA, per germline (reference sequence). The CDR3 contains 18 residues.

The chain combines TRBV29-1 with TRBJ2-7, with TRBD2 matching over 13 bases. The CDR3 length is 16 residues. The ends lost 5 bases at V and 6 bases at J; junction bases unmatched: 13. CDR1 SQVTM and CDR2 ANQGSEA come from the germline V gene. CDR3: CSVRLAGGPGGSEQYF. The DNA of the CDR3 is TGCAGCGTTAGACTAGCGGGAGGCCCTGGCGGGAGCGAGCAGTACTTC.

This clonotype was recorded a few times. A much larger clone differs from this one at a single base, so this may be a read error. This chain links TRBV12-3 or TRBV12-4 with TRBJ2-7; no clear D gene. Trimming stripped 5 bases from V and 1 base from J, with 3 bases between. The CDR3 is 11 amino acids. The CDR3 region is CASSISYEQYF. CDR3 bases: TGTGCCAGCAGTATATCCTACGAGCAGTACTTC.

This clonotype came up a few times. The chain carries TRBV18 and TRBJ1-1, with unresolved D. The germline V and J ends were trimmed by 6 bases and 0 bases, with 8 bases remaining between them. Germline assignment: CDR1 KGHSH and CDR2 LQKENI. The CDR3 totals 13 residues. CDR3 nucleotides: TGTGCCAGCTCGGATACTATGAACACTGAAGCTTTCTTT. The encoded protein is CASSDTMNTEAFF.

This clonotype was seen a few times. The CDR3 DNA reads TGCAGTGCTAGAGATACGGGGACCGCCTACAATGAGCAGTTCTTC. This gives the protein CSARDTGTAYNEQFF. The chain carries TRBV20-1 and TRBJ2-1; either TRBD1 or TRBD2 may supply D (5 bases each). V gave up 0 bases and J gave up 2 bases, with 11 bases separating them. Germline-derived CDR1 and CDR2 are DFQATT and SNEGSKA (reference sequence). The CDR3 totals 15 residues.

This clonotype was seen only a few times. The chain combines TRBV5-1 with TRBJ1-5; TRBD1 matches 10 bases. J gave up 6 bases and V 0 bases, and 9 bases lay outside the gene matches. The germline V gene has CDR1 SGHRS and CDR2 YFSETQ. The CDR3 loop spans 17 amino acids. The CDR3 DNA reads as TGCGCCAGCAGCTTGGAACCCCGTGGGACAGGGGCTCAGCCCCAGCATTTT. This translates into CASSLEPRGTGAQPQHF.

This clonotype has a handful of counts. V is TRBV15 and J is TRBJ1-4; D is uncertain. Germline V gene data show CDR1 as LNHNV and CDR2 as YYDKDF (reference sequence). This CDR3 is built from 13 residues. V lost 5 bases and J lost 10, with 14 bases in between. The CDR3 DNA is TGTGCCACCAGCGCGGTTGGAGGCGGAAAACTGTTTTTT. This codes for CATSAVGGGKLFF.

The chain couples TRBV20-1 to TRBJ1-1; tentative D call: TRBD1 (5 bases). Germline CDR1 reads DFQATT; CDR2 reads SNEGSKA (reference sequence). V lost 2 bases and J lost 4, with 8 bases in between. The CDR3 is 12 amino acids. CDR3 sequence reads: CSARPGGTEAFF. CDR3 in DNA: TGCAGTGCTAGACCGGGGGGCACTGAAGCTTTCTTT.

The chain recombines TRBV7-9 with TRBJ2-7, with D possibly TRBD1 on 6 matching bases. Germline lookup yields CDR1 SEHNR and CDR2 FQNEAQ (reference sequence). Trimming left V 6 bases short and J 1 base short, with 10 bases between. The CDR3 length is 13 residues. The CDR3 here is CASRLDSSYEQYF. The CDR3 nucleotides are TGTGCCAGCAGGTTGGACAGTTCCTACGAGCAGTACTTC.

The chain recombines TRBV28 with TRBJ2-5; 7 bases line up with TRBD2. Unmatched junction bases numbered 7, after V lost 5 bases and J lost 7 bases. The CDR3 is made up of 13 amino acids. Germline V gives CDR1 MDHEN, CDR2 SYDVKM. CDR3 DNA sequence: TGTGCCAGCAGTCGGGGAGGGAGTTGGACCCAGTACTTC. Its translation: CASSRGGSWTQYF.

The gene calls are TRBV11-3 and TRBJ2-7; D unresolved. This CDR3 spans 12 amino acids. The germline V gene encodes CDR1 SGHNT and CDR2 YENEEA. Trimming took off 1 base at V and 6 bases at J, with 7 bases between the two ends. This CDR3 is CASSLGITEQYF. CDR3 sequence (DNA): TGTGCCAGCAGCTTAGGGATTACCGAGCAGTACTTC.

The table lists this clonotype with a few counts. The CDR3 coding sequence is TGTGCCAGCAGTGTTTTGGACAGTGAAAGTAATGGCTACACCTTC. Translated, it gives CASSVLDSESNGYTF. The J gene is TRBJ1-2, the V gene TRBV2, with D perhaps matching TRBD1 (6 bases). The V gene lost 4 bases and the J gene lost 6 bases, with 18 bases spanning the gap. This CDR3 is 15 amino acids long. The germline gives CDR1 SNHLY, CDR2 FYNNEI.

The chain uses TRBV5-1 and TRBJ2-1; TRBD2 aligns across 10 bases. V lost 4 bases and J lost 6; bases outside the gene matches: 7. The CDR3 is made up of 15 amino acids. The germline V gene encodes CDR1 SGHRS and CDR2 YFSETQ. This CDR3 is CASSQLAGEVNEQFF. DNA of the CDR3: TGCGCCAGCAGCCAGCTAGCGGGAGAGGTCAATGAGCAGTTCTTC. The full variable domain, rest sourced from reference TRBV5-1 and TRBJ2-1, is KAGVTQTPRYLIKTRGQQVTLSCSPISGHRSVSWYQQTPGQGLQFLFEYFSETQRNKGNFPGRFSGRQFSNSRSEMNVSTLELGDSALYLCASSQLAGEVNEQFFGPGTRLTVL.

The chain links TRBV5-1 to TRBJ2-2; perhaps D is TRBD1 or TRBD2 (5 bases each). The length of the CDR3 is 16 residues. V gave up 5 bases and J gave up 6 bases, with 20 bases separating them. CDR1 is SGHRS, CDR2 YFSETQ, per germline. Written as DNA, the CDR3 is TGCGCCAGCAGGGACGGCGGGCAGGGATCGGCCGGGGAGCTGTTTTTT. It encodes CASRDGGQGSAGELFF.

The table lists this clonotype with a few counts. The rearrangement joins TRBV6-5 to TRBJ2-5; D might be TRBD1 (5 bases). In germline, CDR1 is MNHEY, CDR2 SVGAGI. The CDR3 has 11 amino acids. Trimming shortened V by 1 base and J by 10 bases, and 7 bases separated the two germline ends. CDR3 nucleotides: TGTGCCAGCAGTTACTTAGGGGTCCAGTACTTC. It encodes CASSYLGVQYF.

The CDR3: CSGRHRDEERSGWNSPLHF. CDR3 coding DNA: TGCAGTGGTCGGCACAGAGATGAGGAAAGGTCGGGGTGGAATTCACCCCTCCACTTT. The V call is TRBV20-1, the J call TRBJ1-6; D gene uncertain. V was clipped by 7 bases and J by 7 bases, with 32 bases between them. The CDR3 has 19 residues. Germline CDR1 DFQATT, CDR2 SNEGSKA (reference sequence).

The CDR3 reads CSAQTHQNTEAFF. CDR3 nucleotides: TGCAGCGCTCAAACACACCAGAACACTGAAGCTTTCTTT. The chain recombines TRBV29-1 with TRBJ1-1; unclear D gene. The CDR3 sequence is 13 residues long. Germline CDR1 and CDR2: SQVTM and ANQGSEA. Trimming removed 7 bases at V and 1 base at J, with 13 bases between. Based on the CDR3 plus reference TRBV29-1 and TRBJ1-1, the full variable domain is SAVISQKPSRDICQRGTSLTIQCQVDSQVTMMFWYRQQPGQSLTLIATANQGSEATYESGFVIDKFPISRPNLTFSTLTVSNMSPEDSSIYLCSAQTHQNTEAFFGQGTRLTVV.

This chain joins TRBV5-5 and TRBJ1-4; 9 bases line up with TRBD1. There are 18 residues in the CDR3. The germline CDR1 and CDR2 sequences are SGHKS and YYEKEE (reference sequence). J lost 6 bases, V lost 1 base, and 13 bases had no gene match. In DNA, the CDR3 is TGTGCCAGCAGCTTGCTCGAGGGAACCGGGACAGGGTATGAAAAACTGTTTTTT. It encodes CASSLLEGTGTGYEKLFF.

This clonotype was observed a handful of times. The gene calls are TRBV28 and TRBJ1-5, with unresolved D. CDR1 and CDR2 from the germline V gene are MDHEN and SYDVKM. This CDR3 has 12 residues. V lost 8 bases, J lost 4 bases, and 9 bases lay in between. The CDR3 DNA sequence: TGTGCCAGCGGAGGCCCTAATCAGCCCCAGCATTTT. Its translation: CASGGPNQPQHF.

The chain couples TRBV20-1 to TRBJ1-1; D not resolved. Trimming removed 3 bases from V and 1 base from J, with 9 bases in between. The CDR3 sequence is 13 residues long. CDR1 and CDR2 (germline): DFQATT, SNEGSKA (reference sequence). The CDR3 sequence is CSASATANTEAFF. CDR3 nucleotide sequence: TGCAGTGCTAGCGCGACGGCGAACACTGAAGCTTTCTTT.